These 12 T cell receptor beta chains were all obtained from the same sample, sequenced in a study of beta chain features in type 1 diabetes. General observations from the study: Type 1 diabetes patients showed a moderate but significant shortening of TCRB CDR3s in all four CD4+ subsets.

Their antigens remain unidentified. What was sequenced were expressed TCRB transcripts, since all of the isolated RNA had been reverse transcribed. The table came from immunoSEQ multiplex PCR; TCRdb's copy has only in-frame clones and leaves some out. The sample has over 600,000 clones; over 10% are singletons. Sequenced: naive CD4+ T cells from blood. Receptors were obtained from a man younger than 40 with type 1 diabetes.

The chain recombines TRBV2 with TRBJ2-2; unclear D gene. The CDR3 runs to 13 residues. Germline V gene lookup returns CDR1 SNHLY and CDR2 FYNNEI. V gave up 4 bases and J gave up 7 bases, with 10 bases separating them. The CDR3 loop is CASSVIGDGELFF. As DNA, the CDR3 is TGTGCCAGCAGTGTCATAGGAGACGGGGAGCTGTTTTTT.

The chain links TRBV9 to TRBJ1-6, with 9 bases aligning to TRBD1. J was trimmed by 9 bases and V by 0 bases; bases with no gene match: 7. CDR1 and CDR2 (germline): SGDLS, YYNGEE. The CDR3 runs to 16 residues. Here the CDR3 DNA reads TGTGCCAGCAGCGTAGTAGGGGACAGGGTTGGTTCACCCCTCCACTTT. It yields the protein CASSVVGDRVGSPLHF. The full variable domain, completed using reference TRBV9 and TRBJ1-6, is DSGVTQTPKHLITATGQRVTLRCSPRSGDLSVYWYQQSLDQGLQFLIQYYNGEERAKGNILERFSAQQFPDLHSELNLSSLELGDSALYFCASSVVGDRVGSPLHFGNGTRLTVT.

For this clone: Other nucleotide sequences in the sample specify the same CDR3. V is TRBV28 and J is TRBJ2-7; D might be TRBD2 (6 bases). Trimming took 5 bases from V and 4 from J, leaving 9 bases between them. Germline V lookup: CDR1 MDHEN, CDR2 SYDVKM. This CDR3 has 12 amino acids. CDR3 sequence reads: CASSPGRYEQYF. The DNA for the CDR3 is TGTGCCAGCAGTCCTGGGAGGTACGAGCAGTACTTC.

This chain uses TRBV13 with TRBJ1-6; 9 nucleotides line up with TRBD1. Germline lookup yields CDR1 PRHDT and CDR2 FYEKMQ (reference sequence). J gave up 7 bases and V 6 bases, and 7 bases lay outside the gene matches. The CDR3 runs to 15 residues. The CDR3: CASRSTTGGNSPLHF. The CDR3, as DNA: TGTGCCAGCAGATCTACGACAGGGGGAAATTCACCCCTCCACTTT. The full variable domain, rest sourced from reference TRBV13 and TRBJ1-6, is AAGVIQSPRHLIKEKRETATLKCYPIPRHDTVYWYQQGPGQDPQFLISFYEKMQSDKGSIPDRFSAQQFSDYHSELNMSSLELGDSALYFCASRSTTGGNSPLHFGNGTRLTVT.

This clone has only a few counts. The J gene is TRBJ2-7, the V gene TRBV7-9; 7 bases are a match to TRBD1. CDR1 SEHNR and CDR2 FQNEAQ come from the germline V gene (reference sequence). V gave up 3 bases and J gave up 2 bases; unmatched junction bases: 16. The CDR3 totals 18 residues. This CDR3 is CASSFLTGTEGAPYEQYF. The DNA of the CDR3 is TGTGCCAGCAGCTTTTTGACAGGGACCGAAGGGGCACCCTACGAGCAGTACTTC.

This clone has only a few counts. The chain recombines TRBV2 with TRBJ2-5, with D maybe TRBD1 (6 bases). The germline V and J ends were trimmed by 5 bases and 1 base, with 11 bases remaining between them. The CDR3 consists of 14 residues. Germline-derived CDR1 and CDR2 are SNHLY and FYNNEI. CDR3 sequence (DNA): TGTGCCAGCAGTACAGGGCAGGGCCAAGAGACCCAGTACTTC. This gives the protein CASSTGQGQETQYF.

This chain links TRBV2 with TRBJ2-1, with 9 bases that match TRBD1. The CDR3 runs to 15 residues. The trim removed 6 bases at V and 6 bases at J, leaving 9 bases unmatched. The germline V gene has CDR1 SNHLY and CDR2 FYNNEI. The DNA for the CDR3 is TGTGCCAGCAGCGCCGGGACAGGGTACCCCAATGAGCAGTTCTTC. Protein: CASSAGTGYPNEQFF.

The gene calls are TRBV27 and TRBJ2-5; TRBD2 matches 14 bases. The germline CDR1 and CDR2 sequences are MNHEY and SMNVEV (reference sequence). This CDR3 has 20 amino acids. Germline trimming cut 6 bases from V and 5 bases from J; bases unmatched to any gene: 20. CDR3: CASSRDNGLAGGRRWETQYF. As DNA, the CDR3 is TGTGCCAGCAGCCGGGATAACGGACTAGCGGGGGGCCGGCGGTGGGAGACCCAGTACTTC.

The chain carries TRBV11-1 and TRBJ2-1; D is unresolved. Between the trimmed V and J ends, which lost 2 bases and 9 bases, there was a span of 5 bases. Per germline, CDR1 SGHAT and CDR2 FQDESV (reference sequence). The CDR3 totals 11 residues. CDR3 loop: CASSLRVEQFF. DNA of the CDR3: TGTGCCAGCAGCTTAAGAGTTGAGCAGTTCTTC. Supplemented by reference TRBV11-1 and TRBJ2-1, the full variable domain reads EAEVAQSPRYKITEKSQAVAFWCDPISGHATLYWYRQILGQGPELLVQFQDESVVDDSQLPKDRFSAERLKGVDSTLKIQPAELGDSAMYLCASSLRVEQFFGPGTRLTVL.

This clone was recorded a few times. The chain carries TRBV7-2 and TRBJ2-1; D uncertain. The CDR3 loop spans 14 amino acids. Per germline, CDR1 SGHTA and CDR2 FQGNSA. V lost 8 bases to trimming and J lost 2 bases, with 13 bases between them. The CDR3 DNA is TGTGCCAGCCAGAAGTACACAGCCTACAATGAGCAGTTCTTC. Translation gives CASQKYTAYNEQFF.

This clone was counted a few times. CDR3 loop: CASTQTSGGYDEQFF. In DNA, the CDR3 is TGTGCCAGCACTCAGACTAGCGGGGGGTACGATGAGCAGTTCTTC. V usage is TRBV25-1 and J usage is TRBJ2-1; TRBD2 matches at 13 bases. V gave up 7 bases and J gave up 8 bases; unmatched junction bases: 8. The CDR3 has 15 residues. The germline V gene has CDR1 MGHDK and CDR2 SYGVNS.

This clone turned up a few times. The chain combines TRBV30 with TRBJ2-6; D gene unclear. This CDR3 has 15 amino acids. V was trimmed by 6 bases and J by 0 bases, leaving 12 bases between them. Germline-derived CDR1 and CDR2 are GTSNPN and SVGIG (reference sequence). CDR3 nucleotide sequence: TGTGCCTGCGATTACTCGAGCTCTGGGGCCAACGTCCTGACTTTC. This translates into CACDYSSSGANVLTF.